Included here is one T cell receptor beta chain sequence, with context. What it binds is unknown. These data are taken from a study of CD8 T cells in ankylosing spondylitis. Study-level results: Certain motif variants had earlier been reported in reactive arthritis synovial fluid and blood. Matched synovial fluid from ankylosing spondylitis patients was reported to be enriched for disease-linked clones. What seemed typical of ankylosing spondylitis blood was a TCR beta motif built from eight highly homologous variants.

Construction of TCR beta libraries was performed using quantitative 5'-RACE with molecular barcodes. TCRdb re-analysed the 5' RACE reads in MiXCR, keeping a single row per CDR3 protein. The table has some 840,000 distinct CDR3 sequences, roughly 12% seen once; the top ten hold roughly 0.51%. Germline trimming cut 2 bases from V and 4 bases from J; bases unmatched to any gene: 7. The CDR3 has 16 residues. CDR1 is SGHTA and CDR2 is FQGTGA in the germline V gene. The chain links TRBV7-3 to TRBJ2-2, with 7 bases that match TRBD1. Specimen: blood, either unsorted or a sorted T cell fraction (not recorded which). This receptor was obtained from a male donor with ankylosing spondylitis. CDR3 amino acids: CASSLLGQIITGELFF. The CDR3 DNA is TGTGCCAGCAGCTTATTGGGACAGATAATCACCGGGGAGCTGTTTTTT.